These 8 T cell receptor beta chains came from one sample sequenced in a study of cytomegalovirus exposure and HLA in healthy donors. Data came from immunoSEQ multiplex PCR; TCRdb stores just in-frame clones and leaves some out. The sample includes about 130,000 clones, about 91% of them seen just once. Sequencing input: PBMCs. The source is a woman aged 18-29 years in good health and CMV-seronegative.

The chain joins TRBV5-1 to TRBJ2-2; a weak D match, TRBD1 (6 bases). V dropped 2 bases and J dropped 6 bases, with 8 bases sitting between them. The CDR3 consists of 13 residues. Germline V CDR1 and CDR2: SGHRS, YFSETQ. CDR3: CASSFRGPGELFF. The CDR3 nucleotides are TGCGCCAGCAGCTTCAGGGGTCCCGGGGAGCTGTTTTTT.

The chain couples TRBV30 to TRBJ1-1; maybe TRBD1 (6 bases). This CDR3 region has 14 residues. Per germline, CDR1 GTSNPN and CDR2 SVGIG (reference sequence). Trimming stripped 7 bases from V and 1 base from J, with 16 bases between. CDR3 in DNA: TGTGCCTTTACGCGTAACAGGGAGAACACTGAAGCTTTCTTT. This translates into CAFTRNRENTEAFF.

The CDR3, as DNA: TGTGCCAGCATGCTCACCAGGACAGGGGCCTACGAGCAGTACTTC. Protein product: CASMLTRTGAYEQYF. The V gene is TRBV27, the J gene TRBJ2-7; TRBD1 matches 9 bases. J was trimmed by 2 bases and V by 7 bases; bases with no gene match: 9. Germline CDR1 reads MNHEY; CDR2 reads SMNVEV (reference sequence). The CDR3 loop spans 15 amino acids.

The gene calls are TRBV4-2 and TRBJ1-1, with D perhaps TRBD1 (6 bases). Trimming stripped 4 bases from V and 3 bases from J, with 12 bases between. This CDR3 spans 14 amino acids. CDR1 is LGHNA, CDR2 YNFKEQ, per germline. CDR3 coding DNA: TGTGCCAGCAGCCTTGAAGGGGGAGACACTGAAGCTTTCTTT. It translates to CASSLEGGDTEAFF.

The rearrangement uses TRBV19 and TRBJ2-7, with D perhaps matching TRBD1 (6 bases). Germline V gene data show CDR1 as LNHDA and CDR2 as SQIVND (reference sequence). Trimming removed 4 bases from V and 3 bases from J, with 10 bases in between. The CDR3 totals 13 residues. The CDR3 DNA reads TGTGCCAGTAGTACGGGACACCTCTACGAGCAGTACTTC. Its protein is CASSTGHLYEQYF.

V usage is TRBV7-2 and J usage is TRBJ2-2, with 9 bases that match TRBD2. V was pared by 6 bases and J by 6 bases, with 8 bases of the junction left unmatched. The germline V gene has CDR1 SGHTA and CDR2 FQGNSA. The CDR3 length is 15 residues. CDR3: CASRPVVAGAGELFF. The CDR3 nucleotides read TGTGCCAGCAGACCGGTGGTAGCGGGAGCCGGGGAGCTGTTTTTT.

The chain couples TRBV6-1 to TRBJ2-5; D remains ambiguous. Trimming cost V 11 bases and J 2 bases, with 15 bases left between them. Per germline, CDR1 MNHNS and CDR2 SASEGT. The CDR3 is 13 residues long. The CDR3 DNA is TGTGCCTCCTCACTGAAAGAGCAAGAGACCCAGTACTTC. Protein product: CASSLKEQETQYF.

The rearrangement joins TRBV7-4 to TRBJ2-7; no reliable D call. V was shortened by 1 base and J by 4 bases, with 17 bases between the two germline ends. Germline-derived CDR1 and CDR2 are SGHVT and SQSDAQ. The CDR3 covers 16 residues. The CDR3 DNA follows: TGTGCCAGCAGCTTAGGGCCGCAACCCAGGCTTTACGAGCAGTACGTC. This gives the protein CASSLGPQPRLYEQYV.